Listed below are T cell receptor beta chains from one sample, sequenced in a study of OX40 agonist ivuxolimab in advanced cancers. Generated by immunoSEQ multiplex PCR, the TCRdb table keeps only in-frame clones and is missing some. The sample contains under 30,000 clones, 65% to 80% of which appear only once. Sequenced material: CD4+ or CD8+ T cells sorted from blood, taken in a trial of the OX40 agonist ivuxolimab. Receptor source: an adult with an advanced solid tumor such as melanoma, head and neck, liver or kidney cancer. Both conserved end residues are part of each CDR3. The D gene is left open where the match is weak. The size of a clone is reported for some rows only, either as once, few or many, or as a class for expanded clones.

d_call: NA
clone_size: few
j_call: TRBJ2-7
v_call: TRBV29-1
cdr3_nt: TGCAGCGTTGAAGACCCGACAGGCTACCCCTACGAGCAGTACTTC
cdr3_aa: CSVEDPTGYPYEQYF

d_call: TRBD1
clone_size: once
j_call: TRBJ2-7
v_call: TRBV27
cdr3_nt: TGTGCCAGCAGCATACGAGGACAGGGCCACGAGCAGTACTTC
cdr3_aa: CASSIRGQGHEQYF

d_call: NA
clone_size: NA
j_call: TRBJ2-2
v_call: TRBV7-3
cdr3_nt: TGTGCCAGCAGCTTAATCGGCACCACCGGGGAGCTGTTTTTT
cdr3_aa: CASSLIGTTGELFF

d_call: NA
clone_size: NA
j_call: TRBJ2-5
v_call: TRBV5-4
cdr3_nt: TGTGCCAGCAGCTTACAGGGCGCCCCGCTGGAGACCCAGTACTTC
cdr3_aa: CASSLQGAPLETQYF

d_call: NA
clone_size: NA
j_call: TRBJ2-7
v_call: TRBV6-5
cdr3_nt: TGTGCCAGCAGTTACCCCCAGATCGAGCAGTACTTC
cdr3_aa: CASSYPQIEQYF

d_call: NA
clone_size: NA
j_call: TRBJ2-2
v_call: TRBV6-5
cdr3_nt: TGTGCCAGCAGTTACAGTACAGGCGCCGGGGAGCTGTTTTTT
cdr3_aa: CASSYSTGAGELFF

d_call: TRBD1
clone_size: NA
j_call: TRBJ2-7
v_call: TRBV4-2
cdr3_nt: TGTGCCAGCAGCCTGGGACAGGGTCTGAGTGGGGAGCAGTACTTC
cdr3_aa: CASSLGQGLSGEQYF

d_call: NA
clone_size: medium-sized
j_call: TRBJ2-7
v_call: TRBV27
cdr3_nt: TGTGCCAGCAGTCCCGGGTCCGGGGCTACCTACGAGCAGTACTTC
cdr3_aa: CASSPGSGATYEQYF

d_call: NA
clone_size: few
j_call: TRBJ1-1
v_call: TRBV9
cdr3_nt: TGTGCCAGCAGCGTAGATCCATTCTTGAACACTGAAGCTTTCTTT
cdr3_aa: CASSVDPFLNTEAFF

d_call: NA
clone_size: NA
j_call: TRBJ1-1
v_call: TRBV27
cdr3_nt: TGTGCCAGCAGTTTATCGGCGGCGTACACTGAAGCTTTCTTT
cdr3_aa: CASSLSAAYTEAFF

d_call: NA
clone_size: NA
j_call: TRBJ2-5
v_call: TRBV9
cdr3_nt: TGTGCCAGCAGGGTTGGATCGGGGGCCGCGGAGACCCAGTACTTC
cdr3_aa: CASRVGSGAAETQYF

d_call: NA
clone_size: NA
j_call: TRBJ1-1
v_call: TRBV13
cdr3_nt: TGTGCCAGCAGCGAGGGTAGGGCACCACCCACGAAGGAAACTGAAGCTTTCTTT
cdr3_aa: CASSEGRAPPTKETEAFF

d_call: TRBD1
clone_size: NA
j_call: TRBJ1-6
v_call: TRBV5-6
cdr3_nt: TGTGCCAGCAGCTTGGGCCCTTTCCAGGGGGCCTCTAATTCACCCCTCCACTTT
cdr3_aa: CASSLGPFQGASNSPLHF

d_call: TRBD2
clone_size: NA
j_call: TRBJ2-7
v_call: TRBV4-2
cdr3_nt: TGTGCCAGCAGCCAAGGGCGACTAGCGGGCCGGGAGCAGTACTTC
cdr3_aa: CASSQGRLAGREQYF

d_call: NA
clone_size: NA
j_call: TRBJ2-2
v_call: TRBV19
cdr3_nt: TGTGCCAGTAGTACGGACGTCCGGGGCACCGGGGAGCTGTTTTTT
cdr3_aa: CASSTDVRGTGELFF

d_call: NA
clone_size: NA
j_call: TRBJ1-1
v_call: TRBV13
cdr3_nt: TGTGCCAGCAGCATGGGACCAGGGAACACTGAAGCTTTCTTT
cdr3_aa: CASSMGPGNTEAFF

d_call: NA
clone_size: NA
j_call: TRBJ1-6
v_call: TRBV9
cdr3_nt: TGTGCCAGCAGCGTAGGAGAAGGGCGCTCCTATAATTCACCCCTCCACTTT
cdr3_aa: CASSVGEGRSYNSPLHF

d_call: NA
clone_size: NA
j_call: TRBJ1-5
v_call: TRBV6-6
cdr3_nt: TGTGCCAGCAGTTACTCGAGGACAGATAGCAATCAGCCCCAGCATTTT
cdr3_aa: CASSYSRTDSNQPQHF

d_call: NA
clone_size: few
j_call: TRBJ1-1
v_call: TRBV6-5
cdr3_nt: TGTGCCAGCAGTTACTCGAACCTGGGCACTGAAGCTTTCTTT
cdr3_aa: CASSYSNLGTEAFF

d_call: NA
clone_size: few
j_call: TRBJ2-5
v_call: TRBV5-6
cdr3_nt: TGTGCCAGCAGCCCCCTGGGGGAGACCCAGTACTTC
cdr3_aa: CASSPLGETQYF

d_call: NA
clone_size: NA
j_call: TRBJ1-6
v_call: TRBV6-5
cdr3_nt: TGTGCCAGCAGTTATCAAGGGGGTAATTCACCCCTCCACTTT
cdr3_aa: CASSYQGGNSPLHF

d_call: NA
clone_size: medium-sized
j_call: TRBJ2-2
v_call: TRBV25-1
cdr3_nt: TGTGCCAGCAGTGAATCTGGAGTCACCGGGGAGCTGTTTTTT
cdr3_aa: CASSESGVTGELFF

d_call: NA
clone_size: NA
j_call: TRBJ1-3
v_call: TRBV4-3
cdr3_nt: TGCGCCAGCAGCCAAGATATTGGGACCTCCTCTGGAAACACCATATATTTT
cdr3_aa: CASSQDIGTSSGNTIYF

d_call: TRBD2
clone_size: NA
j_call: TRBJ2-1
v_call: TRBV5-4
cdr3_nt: TGTGCCAGCAGCCTAAGACTAAGCGGGGCACTTAATGAGCAGTTCTTC
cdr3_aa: CASSLRLSGALNEQFF

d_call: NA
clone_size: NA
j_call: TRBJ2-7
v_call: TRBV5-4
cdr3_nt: TGTGCCAGCAGCCCATCGCGACAAGGGCGCGAGCAGTACTTC
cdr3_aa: CASSPSRQGREQYF

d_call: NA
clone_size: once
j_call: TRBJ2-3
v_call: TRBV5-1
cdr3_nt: TGCGCCAGCAGCTTGACCCCGCGGGCGCAGTATTTT
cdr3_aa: CASSLTPRAQYF

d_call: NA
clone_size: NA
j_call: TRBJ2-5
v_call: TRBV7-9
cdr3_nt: TGTGCCAGCAGCCCCTACCCAGCCCGGGCAGAGACCCAGTACTTC
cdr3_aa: CASSPYPARAETQYF

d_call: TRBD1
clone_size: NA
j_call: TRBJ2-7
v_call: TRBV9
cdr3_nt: TGTGCCAGCAGCGAGGGACAGGGGGGTATATACGAGCAGTACTTC
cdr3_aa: CASSEGQGGIYEQYF

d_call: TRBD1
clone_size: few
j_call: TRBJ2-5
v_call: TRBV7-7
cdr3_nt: TGTGCCAGCAGCTCGGGACAGGGGGCGTGGGAGACCCAGTACTTC
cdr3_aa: CASSSGQGAWETQYF

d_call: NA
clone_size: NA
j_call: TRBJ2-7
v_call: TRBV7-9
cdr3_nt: TGTGCCAGCAGCTTAGCGAACAGGCCGGCCTACGAGCAGTACTTC
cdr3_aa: CASSLANRPAYEQYF

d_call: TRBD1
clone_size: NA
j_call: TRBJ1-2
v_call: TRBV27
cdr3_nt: TGTGCCAGCAGTTACATGGGACAGCTTGACGGCTACACCTTC
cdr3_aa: CASSYMGQLDGYTF

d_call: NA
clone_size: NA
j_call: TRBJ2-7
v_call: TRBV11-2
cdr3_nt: TGTGCCAGCAGCCCGGAGGTGGAGCTCGACGAGCAGTACTTC
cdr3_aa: CASSPEVELDEQYF

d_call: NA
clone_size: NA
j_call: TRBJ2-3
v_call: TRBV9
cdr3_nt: TGTGCCAGCAGCGTAGAGGGCAGGGGTCCGGATACGCAGTATTTT
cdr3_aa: CASSVEGRGPDTQYF

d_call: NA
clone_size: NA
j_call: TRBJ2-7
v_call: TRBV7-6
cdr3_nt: TGTGCCAGCAGCCCTGGGGTAGCGTCGGCCTACGAGCAGTACTTC
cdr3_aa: CASSPGVASAYEQYF

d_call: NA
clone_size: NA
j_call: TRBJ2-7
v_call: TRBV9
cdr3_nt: TGTGCCAGCAGCCCTCGAATGGGGGCAACGTACGAGCAGTACTTC
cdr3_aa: CASSPRMGATYEQYF

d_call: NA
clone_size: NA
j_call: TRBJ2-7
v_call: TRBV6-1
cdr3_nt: TGTGCCAGCAGTGAATTGGGGTCCGAGCAGTACTTC
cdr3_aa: CASSELGSEQYF

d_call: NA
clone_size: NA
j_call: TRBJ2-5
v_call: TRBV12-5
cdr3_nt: TGTGCTAGTTCTTCCCCCAGGCAAGAGACCCAGTACTTC
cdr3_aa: CASSSPRQETQYF

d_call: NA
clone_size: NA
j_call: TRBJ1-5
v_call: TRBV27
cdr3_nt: TGTGCCAGCAGTCTCCTCCTGAATCAGCCCCAGCATTTT
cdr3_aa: CASSLLLNQPQHF

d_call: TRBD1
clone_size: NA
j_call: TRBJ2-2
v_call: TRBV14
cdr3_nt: TGTGCCAGCAGCCAAGATCGTGACAGGGTGAACACCGGGGAGCTGTTTTTT
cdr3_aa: CASSQDRDRVNTGELFF

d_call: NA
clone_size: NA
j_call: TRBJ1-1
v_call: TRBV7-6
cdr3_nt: TGTGCCAGCAGCTTAGCGCAGGGGACCACTGAAGCTTTCTTT
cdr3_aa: CASSLAQGTTEAFF

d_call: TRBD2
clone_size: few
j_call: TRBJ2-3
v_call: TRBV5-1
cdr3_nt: TGCGCCAGCAGCCAGGGACTAGCGGGGACAGATACGCAGTATTTT
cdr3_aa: CASSQGLAGTDTQYF

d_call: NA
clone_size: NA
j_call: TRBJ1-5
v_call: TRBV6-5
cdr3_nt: TGTGCCAGCAGTTCTGGGGACACTCAGCCCCAGCATTTT
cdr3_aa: CASSSGDTQPQHF

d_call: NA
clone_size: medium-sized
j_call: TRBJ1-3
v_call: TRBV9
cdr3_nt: TGTGCCAGCAGCGTAGCGGCCGGAAACACCATATATTTT
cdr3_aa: CASSVAAGNTIYF

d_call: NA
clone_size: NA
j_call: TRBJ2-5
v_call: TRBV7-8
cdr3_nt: TGTGCCAGCAGCTTCTACGTGGAGACCCAGTACTTC
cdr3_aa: CASSFYVETQYF

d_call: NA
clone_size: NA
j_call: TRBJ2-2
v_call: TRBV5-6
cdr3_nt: TGTGCCAGCAGCTTGGTTTCTCACACCGGGGAGCTGTTTTTT
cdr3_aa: CASSLVSHTGELFF

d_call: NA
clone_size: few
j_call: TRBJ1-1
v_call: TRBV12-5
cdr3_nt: TGTGCTAGTACCATCTGGGATGAAGCTTTCTTT
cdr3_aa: CASTIWDEAFF

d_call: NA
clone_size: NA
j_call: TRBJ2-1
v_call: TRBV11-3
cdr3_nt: TGTGCCAGCAGCTTTAGCGCCTCTGCCTACAATGAGCAGTTCTTC
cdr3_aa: CASSFSASAYNEQFF

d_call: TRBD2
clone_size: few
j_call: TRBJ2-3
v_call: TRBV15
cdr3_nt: TGTGCCACCAGCAGAGATCTCTCGGCTAGCGGGGGCCCAGATACGCAGTATTTT
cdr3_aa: CATSRDLSASGGPDTQYF

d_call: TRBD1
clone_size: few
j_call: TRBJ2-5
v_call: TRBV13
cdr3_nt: TGTGCCAGCAGCTTAGTCGGACAGGGTCTGGAGACCCAGTACTTC
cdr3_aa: CASSLVGQGLETQYF

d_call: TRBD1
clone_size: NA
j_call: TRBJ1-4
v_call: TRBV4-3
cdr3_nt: TGCGCCAGCAGCCAAGGGGGACAGGGGGCGCTTGGTGAAAAACTGTTTTTT
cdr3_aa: CASSQGGQGALGEKLFF

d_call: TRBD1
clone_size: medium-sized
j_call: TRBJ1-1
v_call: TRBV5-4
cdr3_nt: TGTGCCAGCAGCTTGTTGGGCGGACAGGGGTTACCGAACACTGAAGCTTTCTTT
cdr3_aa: CASSLLGGQGLPNTEAFF

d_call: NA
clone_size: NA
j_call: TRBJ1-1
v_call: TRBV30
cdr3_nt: TGTGCCTGGAGTGAAGTTAATGAAGCTTTCTTT
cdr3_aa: CAWSEVNEAFF

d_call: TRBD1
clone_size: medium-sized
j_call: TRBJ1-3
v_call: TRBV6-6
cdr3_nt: TGTGCCAGCAGCAGGGGGCTCAGAAACACCATATATTTT
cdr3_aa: CASSRGLRNTIYF

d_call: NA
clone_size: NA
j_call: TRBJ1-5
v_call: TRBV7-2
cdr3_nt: TGTGCCAGCAGCTTAGTGGGGTCAGGGATTAGCAATCAGCCCCAGCATTTT
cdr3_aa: CASSLVGSGISNQPQHF

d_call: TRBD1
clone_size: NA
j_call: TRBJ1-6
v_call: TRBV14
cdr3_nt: TGTGCCAGCAGCCAAGTGACAGGGGCCTCACCCCTCCACTTT
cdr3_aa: CASSQVTGASPLHF

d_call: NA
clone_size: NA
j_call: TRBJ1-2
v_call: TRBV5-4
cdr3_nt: TGCGCCAGCAGCCAAAGTATACTCGCAACTGCTAACTATGGCTACACCTTC
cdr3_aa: CASSQSILATANYGYTF

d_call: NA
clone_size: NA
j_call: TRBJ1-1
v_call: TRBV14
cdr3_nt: TGTGCCAGCAGCCAAGGGGCTGAAGGAGCTTTCTTT
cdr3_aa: CASSQGAEGAFF

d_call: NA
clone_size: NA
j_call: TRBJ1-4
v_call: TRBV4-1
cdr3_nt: TGCGCCAGCAGCCAAGAAATCGTTGCAACTAATGAAAAACTGTTTTTT
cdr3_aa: CASSQEIVATNEKLFF

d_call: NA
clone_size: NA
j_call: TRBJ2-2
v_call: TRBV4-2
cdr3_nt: TGTGCCAGCAGCCAAGAGGCGGGCAACACCGGGGAGCTGTTTTTT
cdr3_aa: CASSQEAGNTGELFF